The 8 T cell receptor beta chains below come from one sample, sequenced in a study of blood T cell repertoires in COVID-19. Assay: immunoSEQ multiplex PCR; the TCRdb copy retains only in-frame clones and omits some. The sample includes more than 85,000 clones, about 75% of them seen just once. Source material: peripheral blood. The source of these receptors is a woman of 80 years or more with active or convalescent COVID-19.

The chain has TRBV6-5 and TRBJ2-2, with TRBD1 identical over 11 bases. The CDR3 sequence is 15 residues long. Germline V gives CDR1 MNHEY, CDR2 SVGAGI. Trimming took 7 bases from V and 0 from J; bases not matched to a gene: 1. This CDR3 is CASTGQGANTGELFF. The CDR3 nucleotides are TGTGCCAGCACGGGACAGGGGGCGAACACCGGGGAGCTGTTTTTT.

The chain uses TRBV18 and TRBJ1-4; D not resolved. V was cut by 3 bases and J by 10 bases, with 12 bases left in between. Looked up from germline, CDR1 is KGHSH and CDR2 is LQKENI. The CDR3 totals 13 residues. In nucleotides, the CDR3 is TGTGCCAGCTCACCGGATCCAGAGGGAAAACTGTTTTTT. Its translation is CASSPDPEGKLFF.

V is TRBV28 and J is TRBJ1-1; D gene uncertain. Per the germline V gene, CDR1 is MDHEN and CDR2 is SYDVKM. The CDR3 consists of 14 residues. V was trimmed by 8 bases and J by 7 bases, leaving 20 bases between them. The CDR3 is CASSRVEDLGEAFF. CDR3 coding DNA: TGTGCCAGCTCACGGGTAGAGGATCTAGGTGAAGCTTTCTTT.

This rearrangement joins TRBV5-8 to TRBJ1-3; D possibly corresponds to TRBD1 (6 bases). This CDR3 has 15 amino acids. V was pared by 1 base and J by 8 bases, with 16 bases between. Looked up from germline, CDR1 is SGHTS and CDR2 is YDEGEE. The CDR3 DNA reads TGTGCCAGCAGCTTGCCGGGCAGGGGCACCTACACCATATATTTT. Translated, it gives CASSLPGRGTYTIYF.

Only a few counts were recorded for this clone. V gene TRBV10-3 combines with J gene TRBJ2-7; D uncertain. The CDR3 covers 15 residues. The V end lost 5 bases, the J end lost 0 bases, and 14 bases lay between the germline ends. CDR1 and CDR2 (germline): ENHRY, SYGVKD. CDR3 residues: CAISNRVASSYEQYF. DNA of the CDR3: TGTGCCATCAGTAATCGGGTCGCGAGCTCCTACGAGCAGTACTTC.

The DNA of the CDR3 is TGTGCCACCTCGGGGCAAACTAGCGGACTTCCCTACGAGCAGTACTTC. Amino acid sequence: CATSGQTSGLPYEQYF. This sequence joins TRBV28 and TRBJ2-7; 8 bases fit TRBD2. The germline CDR1 and CDR2 sequences are MDHEN and SYDVKM. V lost 10 bases to trimming and J lost 2 bases; unmatched junction nucleotides: 16. The CDR3 is 16 residues long.

J is TRBJ2-3 and V is TRBV2, with TRBD2 identical over 9 bases. The CDR3 spans 15 residues. Germline lookup yields CDR1 SNHLY and CDR2 FYNNEI. V dropped 2 bases and J dropped 1; count of bases not matched to a gene: 1. For the CDR3, the DNA is TGTGCCAGCAGTGAATGGACTAGCGGCACAGATACGCAGTATTTT. It encodes CASSEWTSGTDTQYF.

V usage is TRBV5-1 and J usage is TRBJ1-2; D gene uncertain. In germline, CDR1 is SGHRS, CDR2 YFSETQ. The CDR3 totals 14 residues. Trimming took off 0 bases at V and 4 bases at J, with 10 bases between the two ends. CDR3 protein: CASSLEFSSYGYTF. CDR3 DNA: TGCGCCAGCAGCTTGGAGTTTTCCAGCTATGGCTACACCTTC. The full variable domain, its missing parts supplied by reference TRBV5-1 and TRBJ1-2, is KAGVTQTPRYLIKTRGQQVTLSCSPISGHRSVSWYQQTPGQGLQFLFEYFSETQRNKGNFPGRFSGRQFSNSRSEMNVSTLELGDSALYLCASSLEFSSYGYTFGSGTRLTVV.